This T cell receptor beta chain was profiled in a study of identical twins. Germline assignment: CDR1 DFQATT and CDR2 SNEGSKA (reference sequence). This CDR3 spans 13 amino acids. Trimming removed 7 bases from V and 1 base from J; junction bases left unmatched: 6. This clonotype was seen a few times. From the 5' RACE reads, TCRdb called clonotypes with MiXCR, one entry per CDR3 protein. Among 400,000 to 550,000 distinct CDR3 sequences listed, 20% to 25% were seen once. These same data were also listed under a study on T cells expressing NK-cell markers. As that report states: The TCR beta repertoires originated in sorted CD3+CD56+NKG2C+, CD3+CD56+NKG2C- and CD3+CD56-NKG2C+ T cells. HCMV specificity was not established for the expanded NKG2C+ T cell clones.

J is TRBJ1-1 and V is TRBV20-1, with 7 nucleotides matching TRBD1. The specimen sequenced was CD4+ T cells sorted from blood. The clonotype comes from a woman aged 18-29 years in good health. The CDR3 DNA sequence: TGCAGTGTTAGGGACAGCCCGAACACTGAAGCTTTCTTT. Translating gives CSVRDSPNTEAFF.